Only a few counts were recorded for the clone carrying this T cell receptor (beta chain). The antigen remains unidentified. TCR beta CDR3 regions were amplified from RNA transcripts. HTBI primers were the set used in a first-round RT-PCR of the TCR CDR3. TCRdb reprocessed the multiplex PCR reads via MiXCR and lists one record per CDR3 protein. The sample holds over 700,000 distinct CDR3 sequences, around 19% seen once. This sample was taken from a study of T cells in Graves' hyperthyroidism and ophthalmopathy. Whole-study findings and limits: Using 13 V-J features, a model discriminated ophthalmopathy from stable hyperthyroidism. Most thyroid clonotypes that were expanded above 0.001 also turned up in blood.

CDR1 and CDR2 (germline): MNHNY, SVGAGI (reference sequence). V lost 0 bases to trimming and J lost 4 bases, with 18 bases between them. The CDR3 runs to 18 residues. The sequence came from a woman between 50 and 59 years old with Graves' hyperthyroidism that later progressed to Graves' ophthalmopathy. Material for sequencing was blood. J is TRBJ1-4 and V is TRBV6-6; maybe TRBD1 (5 bases). CDR3 sequence: CASSYSMGPGTGNEKLFF. CDR3 DNA: TGTGCCAGCAGTTACTCGATGGGGCCCGGGACCGGTAATGAAAAACTGTTTTTT.